The TCR beta chain under discussion was sequenced for a study of Graves' ophthalmopathy and Graves' hyperthyroidism. This CDR3 has 16 residues. Germline CDR1 is LNHNV and CDR2 is YYDKDF (reference sequence). V was trimmed by 0 bases and J by 3 bases, leaving 14 bases between them. Calling hyperthyroidism stable required that no ophthalmopathy show up within 18 months of follow-up. From fresh peripheral blood, roughly 10 ml in volume, the PBMCs were obtained. This clonotype was observed a single time. The TCR beta CDR3 regions underwent amplification from RNA transcripts. First-round RT-PCR employed HTBI primers, with a second-round multiplex PCR after it. TCRdb re-analysed the multiplex PCR reads in MiXCR, keeping a single row per CDR3 protein. The sample records roughly 420,000 distinct CDR3 sequences, 20% to 25% being singletons.

This receptor was obtained from a woman younger than 35 with stable Graves' hyperthyroidism. The sample consisted of peripheral blood. The chain joins TRBV15 to TRBJ2-5; perhaps D is TRBD1 or TRBD2 (6 bases each). DNA for the CDR3: TGTGCCACCAGCAGAGATAAACCGGGGGCCGAAGAGACCCAGTACTTC. Translating gives CATSRDKPGAEETQYF.